This T cell receptor beta chain was recovered during a study of Graves' ophthalmopathy and Graves' hyperthyroidism. The germline V and J ends were trimmed by 6 bases and 6 bases, with 21 bases remaining between them. CDR3 length: 14 amino acids. The germline gives CDR1 DFQATT, CDR2 SNEGSKA (reference sequence). Amplification from RNA transcripts yielded the TCR beta CDR3 regions. Following a first-round RT-PCR that used HTBI primers, a second-round multiplex PCR was carried out. TCRdb called the multiplex PCR reads again in MiXCR, with one record for every CDR3 protein. The sample has over a million distinct CDR3 sequences; less than 45% are singletons.

What was sequenced was peripheral blood or thyroid tissue (not recorded which). V is TRBV20-1 and J is TRBJ2-7; D is uncertain. This TCR derives from an adult man with Graves' hyperthyroidism. CDR3 amino acids: CSASSPLGVREQYF. CDR3 DNA: TGCAGTGCCAGCAGCCCCCTCGGAGTCCGCGAGCAGTACTTC.